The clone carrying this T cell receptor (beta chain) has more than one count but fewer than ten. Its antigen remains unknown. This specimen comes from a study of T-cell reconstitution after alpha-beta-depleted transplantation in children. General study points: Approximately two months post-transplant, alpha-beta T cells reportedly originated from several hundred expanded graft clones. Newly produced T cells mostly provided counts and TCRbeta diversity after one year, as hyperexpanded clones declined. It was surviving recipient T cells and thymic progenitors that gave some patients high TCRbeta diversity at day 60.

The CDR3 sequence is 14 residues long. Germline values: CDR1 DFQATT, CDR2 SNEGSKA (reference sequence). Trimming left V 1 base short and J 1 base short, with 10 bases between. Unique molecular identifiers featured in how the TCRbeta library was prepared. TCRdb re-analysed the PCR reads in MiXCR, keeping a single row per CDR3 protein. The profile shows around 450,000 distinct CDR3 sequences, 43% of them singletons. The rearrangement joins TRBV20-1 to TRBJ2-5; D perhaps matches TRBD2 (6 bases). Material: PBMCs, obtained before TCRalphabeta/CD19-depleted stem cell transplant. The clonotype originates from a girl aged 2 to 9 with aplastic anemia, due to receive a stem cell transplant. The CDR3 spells CSARVSGGQETQYF. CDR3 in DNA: TGCAGTGCTAGAGTATCCGGGGGCCAAGAGACCCAGTACTTC.